This TCR beta chain was found in a study of blood T cells in healthy people across ages. Across the whole study: Researchers report that template switching captured about one barcoded beta molecule per two T cells.

Germline V gives CDR1 SGHRS, CDR2 YFSETQ. The CDR3 extends over 15 amino acids. Trimming shortened V by 1 base and J by 5 bases, and 13 bases separated the two germline ends. With a J-beta primer mix and a sample-barcoded 5' primer, a second PCR ran about 7 to 12 cycles. A template-switch adaptor containing 12 random nucleotides labeled each cDNA molecule. TCRdb passed the 5' RACE reads through MiXCR, listing each CDR3 protein once. Found here are around 800,000 distinct CDR3 sequences, roughly 44% of them singletons; the top ten hold about a fifth. Whole-study findings and limits: CMV status of donors was unknown, possibly confounding expanded clonotype changes. Both naive CD4+ cell counts and diversity were greater in long-lived donors than in aged donors.

A remark on this clonotype: The antigen is not known.

This chain links TRBV5-1 with TRBJ2-1; D not resolved. Material: blood. The receptor was isolated from a man aged 55 to 70 in good health. The CDR3 loop reads CASSLKSPGDNEQFF. The CDR3 region has the DNA TGCGCCAGCAGCTTGAAATCCCCAGGAGACAATGAGCAGTTCTTC.